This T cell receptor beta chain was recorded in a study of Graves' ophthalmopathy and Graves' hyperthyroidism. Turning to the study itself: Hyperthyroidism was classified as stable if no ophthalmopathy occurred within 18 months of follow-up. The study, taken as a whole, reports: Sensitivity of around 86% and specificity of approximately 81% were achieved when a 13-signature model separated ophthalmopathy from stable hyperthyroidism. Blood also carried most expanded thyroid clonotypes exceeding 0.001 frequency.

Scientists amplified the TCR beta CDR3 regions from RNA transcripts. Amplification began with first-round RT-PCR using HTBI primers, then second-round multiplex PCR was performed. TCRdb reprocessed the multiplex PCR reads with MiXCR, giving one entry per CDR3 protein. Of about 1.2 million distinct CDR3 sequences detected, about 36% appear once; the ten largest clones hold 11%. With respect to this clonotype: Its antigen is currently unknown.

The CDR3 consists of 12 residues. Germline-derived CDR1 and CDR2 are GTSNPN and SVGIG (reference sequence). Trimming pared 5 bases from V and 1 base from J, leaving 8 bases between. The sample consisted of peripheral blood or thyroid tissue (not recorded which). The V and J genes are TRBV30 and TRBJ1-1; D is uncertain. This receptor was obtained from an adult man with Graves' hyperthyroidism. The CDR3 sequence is CAWVQRNTEAFF. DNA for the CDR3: TGTGCCTGGGTACAGAGGAACACTGAAGCTTTCTTT.